The rows below give T cell receptor beta chains drawn from one sample of a study of T cell responses to AZD1222 COVID-19 vaccine. Libraries were prepared by immunoSEQ multiplex PCR; TCRdb keeps only in-frame clonotypes and omits some of them. Of tens of thousands of clones in the sample, about 80% were seen once. Sequenced here: peripheral blood, sampled on day 0 of AZD1222 vaccination. The receptor set was obtained from an adult in good health. CDR3s include the opening cysteine and the closing phenylalanine or tryptophan. Each record gives: D gene, clone size, CDR3 length, J gene, V gene, CDR3 DNA, CDR3 protein. D genes are given only for firm matches. The listing skips clone size in some rows; elsewhere it reads once, few, many or a size class.

D gene: NA; clone size: NA; CDR3 length: 14; J gene: TRBJ2-7; V gene: TRBV9; CDR3 DNA: TGTGCCAGCAGCGTAGATGGGAGGTCCTACGAGCAGTACTTC; CDR3 protein: CASSVDGRSYEQYF
D gene: NA; clone size: NA; CDR3 length: 14; J gene: TRBJ1-1; V gene: TRBV6-5; CDR3 DNA: TGTGCCAGCAGTTACGGGGGACTGAACACTGAAGCTTTCTTT; CDR3 protein: CASSYGGLNTEAFF
D gene: NA; clone size: once; CDR3 length: 15; J gene: TRBJ1-1; V gene: TRBV19; CDR3 DNA: TGTGCCAGTAGTATAGTATGGGGTGTCGACACTGAAGCTTTCTTT; CDR3 protein: CASSIVWGVDTEAFF
D gene: TRBD1; clone size: NA; CDR3 length: 15; J gene: TRBJ2-1; V gene: TRBV5-5; CDR3 DNA: TGTGCCAGCAGCCCCGGACAGGGGAGCTACAATGAGCAGTTCTTC; CDR3 protein: CASSPGQGSYNEQFF
D gene: NA; clone size: NA; CDR3 length: 15; J gene: TRBJ1-5; V gene: TRBV19; CDR3 DNA: TGTGCCAGTAGAGATTCCGGGACAAACAATCAGCCCCAGCATTTT; CDR3 protein: CASRDSGTNNQPQHF
D gene: TRBD1; clone size: NA; CDR3 length: 14; J gene: TRBJ1-2; V gene: TRBV18; CDR3 DNA: TGTGCCAGCTCACCACCGTCAGGGGGTCGAGGCTACACCTTC; CDR3 protein: CASSPPSGGRGYTF
D gene: TRBD1; clone size: NA; CDR3 length: 16; J gene: TRBJ1-5; V gene: TRBV28; CDR3 DNA: TGTGCCAGCACCAAAACCGGGACAGGGGGTTATCAGCCCCAGCATTTT; CDR3 protein: CASTKTGTGGYQPQHF
D gene: NA; clone size: few; CDR3 length: 14; J gene: TRBJ2-5; V gene: TRBV27; CDR3 DNA: TGTGCCAGCAAAGGGGCCTGGGGACAAGAGACCCAGTACTTC; CDR3 protein: CASKGAWGQETQYF
D gene: NA; clone size: NA; CDR3 length: 13; J gene: TRBJ1-4; V gene: TRBV29-1; CDR3 DNA: TGCAGCGTTTTTCGGGGGAGCGGGGAAAAACTGTTTTTT; CDR3 protein: CSVFRGSGEKLFF
D gene: NA; clone size: NA; CDR3 length: 15; J gene: TRBJ1-3; V gene: TRBV2; CDR3 DNA: TGTGCCAGCAGTGGCACAATAGGACTTGGAAACACCATATATTTT; CDR3 protein: CASSGTIGLGNTIYF
D gene: NA; clone size: NA; CDR3 length: 12; J gene: TRBJ2-3; V gene: TRBV10-1; CDR3 DNA: TGCGCCAGCAGCCACAACACAGATACGCAGTATTTT; CDR3 protein: CASSHNTDTQYF
D gene: TRBD1; clone size: NA; CDR3 length: 15; J gene: TRBJ1-5; V gene: TRBV2; CDR3 DNA: TGTGCCAGCAGATTGGGACAGGGGGGCAATCAGCCCCAGCATTTT; CDR3 protein: CASRLGQGGNQPQHF
D gene: NA; clone size: once; CDR3 length: 14; J gene: TRBJ2-3; V gene: TRBV6-5; CDR3 DNA: TGTGCCAGCAGTTACTCTGCTAGCACAGATACGCAGTATTTT; CDR3 protein: CASSYSASTDTQYF
D gene: NA; clone size: NA; CDR3 length: 14; J gene: TRBJ1-2; V gene: TRBV9; CDR3 DNA: TGTGCCAGCAGTCGGGCCTCCTCGCAATATGGCTACACCTTC; CDR3 protein: CASSRASSQYGYTF
D gene: TRBD1; clone size: once; CDR3 length: 15; J gene: TRBJ1-1; V gene: TRBV5-6; CDR3 DNA: TGTGCCAGCAGCCCTCGGACAGGTCCGAACACTGAAGCTTTCTTT; CDR3 protein: CASSPRTGPNTEAFF
D gene: NA; clone size: few; CDR3 length: 16; J gene: TRBJ2-6; V gene: TRBV18; CDR3 DNA: TGTGCCAGCTCACCGGACCAGTTCTCTGGGGCCAACGTCCTGACTTTC; CDR3 protein: CASSPDQFSGANVLTF
D gene: TRBD1; clone size: NA; CDR3 length: 14; J gene: TRBJ2-7; V gene: TRBV28; CDR3 DNA: TGTGCCAGCAGTCAGACAGGGGAGGCCTACGAGCAGTACTTC; CDR3 protein: CASSQTGEAYEQYF
D gene: NA; clone size: NA; CDR3 length: 14; J gene: TRBJ1-1; V gene: TRBV5-4; CDR3 DNA: TGTGCCAGCAGCTTCGGGTGGATAAACACTGAAGCTTTCTTT; CDR3 protein: CASSFGWINTEAFF
D gene: NA; clone size: NA; CDR3 length: 13; J gene: TRBJ1-1; V gene: TRBV2; CDR3 DNA: TGTGCCAGCAGTGAAAGGCAGGACACTGAAGCTTTCTTT; CDR3 protein: CASSERQDTEAFF
D gene: NA; clone size: NA; CDR3 length: 14; J gene: TRBJ2-5; V gene: TRBV7-2; CDR3 DNA: TGTGCCAGCAGCTTAGGTCCTGGGTTGGAGACCCAGTACTTC; CDR3 protein: CASSLGPGLETQYF
D gene: NA; clone size: once; CDR3 length: 12; J gene: TRBJ1-5; V gene: TRBV19; CDR3 DNA: TGTGCCAGTAGTATGAGTAATCAGCCCCAGCATTTT; CDR3 protein: CASSMSNQPQHF
D gene: NA; clone size: NA; CDR3 length: 15; J gene: TRBJ1-2; V gene: TRBV7-2; CDR3 DNA: TGTGCCAGTAACCCGGGAAACGGGCTACCGGGGGGCTACACCTTC; CDR3 protein: CASNPGNGLPGGYTF
D gene: NA; clone size: NA; CDR3 length: 12; J gene: TRBJ2-1; V gene: TRBV6-5; CDR3 DNA: TGTGCCAGCAGGACCTTGGGGGGTGAGCAGTTCTTC; CDR3 protein: CASRTLGGEQFF
D gene: NA; clone size: once; CDR3 length: 15; J gene: TRBJ1-6; V gene: TRBV5-1; CDR3 DNA: TGCGCCAGCAGCCTCTTGACAGAATTCAATTCACCCCTCCACTTT; CDR3 protein: CASSLLTEFNSPLHF
D gene: NA; clone size: NA; CDR3 length: 14; J gene: TRBJ1-1; V gene: TRBV7-9; CDR3 DNA: TGTGCCAGCAGCCCCGGACAAGGGGTTGGCGAAGCTTTCTTT; CDR3 protein: CASSPGQGVGEAFF
D gene: NA; clone size: NA; CDR3 length: 15; J gene: TRBJ2-5; V gene: TRBV6-5; CDR3 DNA: TGTGCCAGCAGGCGGAGTTGGGCAGCACAAGAGACCCAGTACTTC; CDR3 protein: CASRRSWAAQETQYF
D gene: NA; clone size: NA; CDR3 length: 15; J gene: TRBJ2-7; V gene: TRBV15; CDR3 DNA: TGTGCCACCAGCAGAGATCGAACACGGTATAACGAGCAGTACTTC; CDR3 protein: CATSRDRTRYNEQYF
D gene: NA; clone size: NA; CDR3 length: 15; J gene: TRBJ2-5; V gene: TRBV19; CDR3 DNA: TGTGCCAGTAGTAGGGCGGCATTTGGCGGAGAGACCCAGTACTTC; CDR3 protein: CASSRAAFGGETQYF
D gene: TRBD2; clone size: NA; CDR3 length: 15; J gene: TRBJ2-1; V gene: TRBV3-1/TRBV3-2; CDR3 DNA: TGTGCCAGCCGCGCAAAGCCGGGGGGGCACAATGAGCAGTTCTTC; CDR3 protein: CASRAKPGGHNEQFF
D gene: NA; clone size: NA; CDR3 length: 17; J gene: TRBJ1-4; V gene: TRBV4-1; CDR3 DNA: TGCGCCAGCAGCCAAGACGGGGGCACGGCAACTAATGAAAAACTGTTTTTT; CDR3 protein: CASSQDGGTATNEKLFF
D gene: NA; clone size: NA; CDR3 length: 14; J gene: TRBJ1-6; V gene: TRBV6-5; CDR3 DNA: TGTGCCAGCAGACCGACCGGGACACCTTCACCCCTCCACTTT; CDR3 protein: CASRPTGTPSPLHF
D gene: NA; clone size: NA; CDR3 length: 16; J gene: TRBJ1-3; V gene: TRBV19; CDR3 DNA: TGTGCCAGTAGTAAAGCCCCACCGGCACCCGGAAACACCATATATTTT; CDR3 protein: CASSKAPPAPGNTIYF
D gene: TRBD2; clone size: NA; CDR3 length: 12; J gene: TRBJ2-7; V gene: TRBV6-5; CDR3 DNA: TGTGCCAGCACCGGCGCGGGGGGCGAGCAGTACTTC; CDR3 protein: CASTGAGGEQYF
D gene: NA; clone size: NA; CDR3 length: 14; J gene: TRBJ1-4; V gene: TRBV9; CDR3 DNA: TGTGCCAGCAGCGTAGGCCCGGGCCCCGAAAAACTGTTTTTT; CDR3 protein: CASSVGPGPEKLFF
D gene: NA; clone size: NA; CDR3 length: 13; J gene: TRBJ1-2; V gene: TRBV3-1/TRBV3-2; CDR3 DNA: TGTGCCAGCAGCCAAGACGAAGACTATGGCTACACCTTC; CDR3 protein: CASSQDEDYGYTF
D gene: NA; clone size: NA; CDR3 length: 15; J gene: TRBJ1-2; V gene: TRBV5-1; CDR3 DNA: TGCGCCAGCAGCTTGGGAGGACAGAAGACTTATGGCTACACCTTC; CDR3 protein: CASSLGGQKTYGYTF
D gene: TRBD2; clone size: NA; CDR3 length: 19; J gene: TRBJ2-5; V gene: TRBV7-2; CDR3 DNA: TGTGCCAGCAGCTTAGTCGCCCGTCCGAGGCGGTGGGGAGGGGAGACCCAGTACTTC; CDR3 protein: CASSLVARPRRWGGETQYF
D gene: NA; clone size: NA; CDR3 length: 13; J gene: TRBJ1-2; V gene: TRBV7-9; CDR3 DNA: TGTGCCACAGCCCAAGGGGGGAACTATGGCTACACCTTC; CDR3 protein: CATAQGGNYGYTF